Shown below are 14 T cell receptor beta chains from a single sample sequenced in a study of CXCR3-negative and CXCR3-positive naive CD8 T cells. Overall study findings and caveats: CXCR3-negative naive cells had less hydrophobic TRB CDR3s than did CXCR3-positive naive cells.

It was by 5' RACE with UMI labels that the TRB cDNA libraries were prepared. TCRdb derives one entry per CDR3 protein from the 5' RACE reads, leaving out DNA. The listing contains roughly 50,000 distinct CDR3 sequences. These TCRs' antigens remain unknown. Source material: naive CXCR3+ CD8+ T cells from blood. Subset meaning: CD45RO-CCR7+CD27+CD95- naive CD8+ T cells expressing CXCR3 (TNR3+). The receptor source for this set is a human donor in good health. Some clones in this sample may be carry-over from other donors' samples.

According to its frequency, this clonotype is medium-sized. This chain connects TRBV29-1 to TRBJ2-1; without DNA, the TCRdb call of TRBD1 cannot be checked. Germline V gene data show CDR1 as SQVTM and CDR2 as ANQGSEA. The CDR3 totals 13 residues. The CDR3 reads CSVEPGPKNEQFF.

The CDR3 loop reads CASSFWSYSYEQYF. The rearrangement links TRBV5-6 to TRBJ2-7. The CDR3 is made up of 14 amino acids. Germline V gene data show CDR1 as SGHDT and CDR2 as YYEEEE.

The V and J genes are TRBV7-9 and TRBJ1-2; absent DNA, TCRdb's TRBD1 call cannot be checked. Looked up from germline, CDR1 is SEHNR and CDR2 is FQNEAQ (reference sequence). This CDR3 has 15 residues. The chain's CDR3 is CASIQGEVANYGYTF.

Here the CDR3 reads CATEPRTGGEIDTEAFF. The V call is TRBV19, the J call TRBJ1-1; TCRdb designates TRBD1, a call that cannot be tested without DNA. This CDR3 comprises 17 residues. Germline-derived CDR1 and CDR2 are LNHDA and SQIVND (reference sequence).

The chain uses TRBV29-1 and TRBJ2-1. The CDR3 has 11 residues. Germline loops: CDR1 SQVTM, CDR2 ANQGSEA. The CDR3 is CSVGVTGEQFF.

J is TRBJ1-5 and V is TRBV12-3 or TRBV12-4; TCRdb outputs TRBD1, but without DNA this stays unchecked. The CDR3 runs 15 residues. The CDR3 reads CASSSGQHSNQPQHF.

The CDR3 here is CASSHGRTYEQYF. The rearrangement uses TRBV14 and TRBJ2-7. The CDR3 has 13 residues. Germline loops: CDR1 SGHDN, CDR2 FVKESK.

The J gene is TRBJ2-2, the V gene TRBV27; the D gene TCRdb calls, TRBD2, cannot be checked with no DNA. Germline loops: CDR1 MNHEY, CDR2 SMNVEV (reference sequence). The CDR3 runs to 17 residues. The chain's CDR3 is CASSLFPSGGNTGELFF.

This chain joins TRBV19 and TRBJ2-7; TCRdb selects TRBD2, and the lack of DNA leaves this call unchecked. The CDR3 sequence is 14 residues long. Germline values: CDR1 LNHDA, CDR2 SQIVND (reference sequence). CDR3 sequence reads: CASSMGLAIYEQYF.

The V and J genes are TRBV19 and TRBJ2-7; with no DNA, the TCRdb D assignment of TRBD1 cannot be verified. Germline loops: CDR1 LNHDA, CDR2 SQIVND (reference sequence). This CDR3 has 23 amino acids. The CDR3 reads CASSIASNFPGHGMETNSYEQYF.

This chain links TRBV12-3 or TRBV12-4 with TRBJ2-5; as DNA is missing, the TRBD1 call by TCRdb cannot be tested. The CDR3 is 15 amino acids. The CDR3 loop is CASSQGQSAQETQYF.

The chain is built from TRBV7-6 and TRBJ2-2; as DNA is missing, the TRBD1 call by TCRdb cannot be tested. Germline V lookup: CDR1 SGHVS, CDR2 FNYEAQ. CDR3 size: 16 residues. The CDR3 region is CASSLPRTGSDGELFF.

CDR3 region: CAISESAGELFF. V is TRBV10-3 and J is TRBJ2-2. Germline CDR1 and CDR2: ENHRY and SYGVKD. This CDR3 is 12 amino acids long.

The gene calls are TRBV5-4 and TRBJ2-5; TCRdb picks TRBD2, but there is no DNA to check that call. This CDR3 region has 14 residues. Germline V CDR1 and CDR2: SGHNT, YYREEE (reference sequence). Here the CDR3 reads CASSLGDSEETQYF.